This is a list of T cell receptor beta chains from one sample in a study of blood T cells in healthy people across ages. One entry per CDR3 protein results from TCRdb running MiXCR on the 5' RACE reads. The sample yields 800,000 to 1,000,000 distinct CDR3 sequences, roughly 43% seen once. The source material was blood. All receptors come from a man aged 25 to 40 in good health. CDR3s include the opening cysteine and the closing phenylalanine or tryptophan. The D gene is left open where the match is weak. The size of a clone is reported for some rows only, either as once, few or many, or as a class for expanded clones.

v_gene,abundance,j_gene,d_gene,CDR3nt,CDR3aa
TRBV6-2/TRBV6-3,.,TRBJ2-3,TRBD1,TGTGCCAGCAGTTCTAAAGGACAGGGCAGCACAGATACGCAGTATTTT,CASSSKGQGSTDTQYF
TRBV18,few,TRBJ1-1,TRBD1,TGTGCCAGCTCCACGGCGACAGGGGGAAACACTGAAGCTTTCTTT,CASSTATGGNTEAFF
TRBV11-2,.,TRBJ1-2,.,TGTGCCAGCAGCTTAGTCGGGAGCTTCTATGGCTACACCTTC,CASSLVGSFYGYTF
TRBV20-1,.,TRBJ2-4,TRBD2,TGCAGTGCTAGAGATATACTAGCGGGGGGAAACATTCAGTACTTC,CSARDILAGGNIQYF
TRBV24-1,few,TRBJ1-2,.,TGTGCCACCAGTGAACACAGCTATGGCTACACCTTC,CATSEHSYGYTF
TRBV20-1,.,TRBJ2-1,TRBD2,TGCAGTGCTAGTGGCGGGGGGTTATACAATGAGCAGTTCTTC,CSASGGGLYNEQFF
TRBV29-1,.,TRBJ2-3,TRBD2,TGCAGCATGGAGCGGGGGGGGACTGGCACAGATACGCAGTATTTT,CSMERGGTGTDTQYF
TRBV7-9,few,TRBJ2-4,.,TGTGCCAGCAGCTTGCCCGTACCAGCCAAAAACATTCAGTACTTC,CASSLPVPAKNIQYF
TRBV20-1,few,TRBJ2-4,.,TGCAGTGCTAGACGAGACTACGACCAAAACATTCAGTACTTC,CSARRDYDQNIQYF
TRBV20-1,many,TRBJ2-2,.,TGCAGTGCTAGAGTGGGGGGCGACGGCACCGGGGAGCTGTTTTTT,CSARVGGDGTGELFF
TRBV12-3/TRBV12-4,.,TRBJ1-2,TRBD1,TGTGCCAGCACTCTAGGGACAGGGGAACCCTACACCTTC,CASTLGTGEPYTF
TRBV3-1,many,TRBJ2-1,.,TGTGCCAGCAGTTTACGCCTAGCCAATGAGCAGTTCTTC,CASSLRLANEQFF
TRBV28,.,TRBJ2-7,TRBD2,TGTGCCAGTGTAGCGGGGGGCAACTCCTACGAGCAGTACTTC,CASVAGGNSYEQYF
TRBV4-3,.,TRBJ2-7,TRBD1,TGCGCCAGCAGCCAAAGACAGGGAGACTCCTACGAGCAGTACTTC,CASSQRQGDSYEQYF
TRBV24-1,few,TRBJ1-5,TRBD1,TGTGCCACCAGTGATCGGGACAGGGGTTCTGGCAATCAGCCCCAGCATTTT,CATSDRDRGSGNQPQHF
TRBV29-1,.,TRBJ1-5,TRBD1,TGCAGCGCCACTCCAGGGACAGAAAATCAGCCCCAGCATTTT,CSATPGTENQPQHF
TRBV24-1,.,TRBJ2-1,TRBD1,TGTGCCACCAGTGATCGGACAGGGTCCCCAAACAATGAGCAGTTCTTC,CATSDRTGSPNNEQFF
TRBV4-2,once,TRBJ2-7,.,TGTGCCAGCAGCCAAAACTACAATGAGCAGTACTTC,CASSQNYNEQYF
TRBV21-1,.,TRBJ1-1,.,TGTGCCAGCAGCCCAGGGACAGGGGGAGCTTTCTTT,CASSPGTGGAFF
TRBV29-1,few,TRBJ2-7,.,TGCAGCGTTCTCCCTCAAAGGGGCAGCAACTCCGAGCAGTACTTC,CSVLPQRGSNSEQYF
TRBV6-1,.,TRBJ2-1,TRBD2,TGTGCCAGCAGTTCGTATAGCGGGGGGGCCGGTAATGAGCAGTTCTTC,CASSSYSGGAGNEQFF
TRBV20-1,few,TRBJ1-2,.,TGCAGTGCTATCAGTTTTGGGTCTGATGGCTACACCTTC,CSAISFGSDGYTF
TRBV20-1,.,TRBJ1-2,TRBD1,TGCAGTGCTAGGGCCGGGACAGTCTATGGCTACACCTTC,CSARAGTVYGYTF
TRBV20-1,.,TRBJ2-5,.,TGCAGTGCTTATCAGGGGCAATCGGACAAAGAGACCCAGTACTTC,CSAYQGQSDKETQYF
TRBV6-1,many,TRBJ2-1,.,TGTGCCAGCAGTGGAAGGATTGCGGGCGATCGGAATGAGCAGTTCTTC,CASSGRIAGDRNEQFF
TRBV12-3/TRBV12-4,.,TRBJ2-1,TRBD2,TGTGCCAGCAGTTACCCCAGGAGCGGGGGACACAATGAGCAGTTCTTC,CASSYPRSGGHNEQFF
TRBV27,.,TRBJ1-2,.,TGTGCCAGCAGTTGGGGGCAGGGGCCTAGGTCGGGCTACACCTTC,CASSWGQGPRSGYTF
TRBV5-1,few,TRBJ2-2,.,TGCGCCAGCAGCTTGAGGGTCCCCACCTCGAACACCGGGGAGCTGTTTTTT,CASSLRVPTSNTGELFF
TRBV3-1,.,TRBJ2-3,.,TGTGCCAGCAGTAGTCCGCTAGGGGACAACAATCCCTCCGCAGATACGCAGTATTTT,CASSSPLGDNNPSADTQYF